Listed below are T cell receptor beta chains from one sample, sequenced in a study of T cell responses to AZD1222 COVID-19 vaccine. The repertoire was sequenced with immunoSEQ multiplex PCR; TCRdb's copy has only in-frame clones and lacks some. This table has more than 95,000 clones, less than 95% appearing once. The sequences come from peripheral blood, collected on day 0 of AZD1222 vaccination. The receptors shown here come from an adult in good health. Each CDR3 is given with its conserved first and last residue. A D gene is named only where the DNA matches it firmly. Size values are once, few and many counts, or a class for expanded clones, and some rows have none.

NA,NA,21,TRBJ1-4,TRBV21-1,CASSKSSGGGVDPATNEKLFF,TGTGCCAGCAGCAAATCTAGTGGGGGGGGAGTAGATCCAGCAACTAATGAAAAACTGTTTTTT
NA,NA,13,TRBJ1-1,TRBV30,CAWSVVTNTEAFF,TGTGCCTGGAGTGTGGTTACGAACACTGAAGCTTTCTTT
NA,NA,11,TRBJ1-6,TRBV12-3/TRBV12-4,CASSFGSPLHF,TGTGCCAGCAGTTTCGGTTCACCCCTCCACTTT
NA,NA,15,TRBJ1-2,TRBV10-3,CAISEPRFRNYGYTF,TGTGCCATCAGTGAGCCTCGGTTCAGAAACTATGGCTACACCTTC
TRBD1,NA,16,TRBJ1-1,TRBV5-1,CASSRDSLRRNTEAFF,TGCGCCAGCAGTCGGGACAGTTTGAGGCGGAACACTGAAGCTTTCTTT
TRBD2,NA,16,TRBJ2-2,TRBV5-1,CASRGAGLRNTGELFF,TGCGCCAGCAGGGGAGCGGGACTCAGGAACACCGGGGAGCTGTTTTTT
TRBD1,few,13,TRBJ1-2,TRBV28,CASRTQGNYGYTF,TGTGCCAGCAGGACACAGGGGAACTATGGCTACACCTTC
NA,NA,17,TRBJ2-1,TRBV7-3,CASSLSPGGSGNNEQFF,TGTGCCAGCAGCTTATCCCCAGGGGGTAGCGGCAACAATGAGCAGTTCTTC
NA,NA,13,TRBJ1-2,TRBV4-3,CASSQEGRVGYTF,TGCGCCAGCAGCCAAGAAGGCAGGGTTGGCTACACCTTC
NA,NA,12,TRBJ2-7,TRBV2,CASSGATYEQYF,TGTGCCAGCAGTGGTGCTACCTACGAGCAGTACTTC
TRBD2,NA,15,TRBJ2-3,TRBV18,CASSIGTSGADTQYF,TGTGCCAGCTCGATCGGGACTAGCGGAGCAGATACGCAGTATTTT
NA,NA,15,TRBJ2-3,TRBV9,CASSVVGGAGDTQYF,TGTGCCAGCAGCGTAGTGGGGGGGGCGGGAGATACGCAGTATTTT
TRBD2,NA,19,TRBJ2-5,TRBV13,CASSPSPLSGGAIQETQYF,TGTGCCAGCAGCCCGTCCCCCCTTAGCGGGGGGGCCATCCAAGAGACCCAGTACTTC
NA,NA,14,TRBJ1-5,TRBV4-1,CASSQGLLNQPQHF,TGCGCCAGCAGCCAAGGGCTCCTCAATCAGCCCCAGCATTTT
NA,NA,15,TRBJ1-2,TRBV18,CASSPQGSRDYGYTF,TGTGCCAGCTCACCGCAAGGATCAAGGGACTATGGCTACACCTTC
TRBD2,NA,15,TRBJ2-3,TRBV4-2,CASSQGLAGADTQYF,TGTGCCAGCAGCCAAGGACTAGCGGGGGCAGATACGCAGTATTTT
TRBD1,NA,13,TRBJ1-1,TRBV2,CASSVTPGGDPFF,TGTGCCAGCAGTGTTACGCCAGGGGGCGACCCTTTCTTT
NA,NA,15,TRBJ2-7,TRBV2,CASSLQGTGSYEQYF,TGTGCCAGCAGTCTCCAGGGGACCGGCTCCTACGAGCAGTACTTC
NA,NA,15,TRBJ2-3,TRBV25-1,CASAGTDLSTDTQYF,TGTGCCAGCGCGGGAACCGATTTAAGCACAGATACGCAGTATTTT
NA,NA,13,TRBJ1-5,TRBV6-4,CASSTEENQPQHF,TGTGCCAGCAGCACGGAGGAGAATCAGCCCCAGCATTTT
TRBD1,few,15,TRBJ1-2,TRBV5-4,CASLGQGDGGYGYTF,TGTGCCAGCTTGGGACAGGGGGACGGGGGCTATGGCTACACCTTC
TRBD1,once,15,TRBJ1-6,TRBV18,CASSPGQGEWSPLHF,TGTGCCAGCTCACCGGGACAGGGTGAATGGTCACCCCTCCACTTT
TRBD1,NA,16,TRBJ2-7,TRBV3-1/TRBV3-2,CASSHVLTGQPYEQYF,TGTGCCAGCAGCCATGTCCTGACAGGGCAACCCTACGAGCAGTACTTC
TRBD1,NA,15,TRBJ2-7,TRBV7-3,CASSLKGTGHYEQYF,TGTGCCAGCAGCTTAAAGGGGACAGGACACTACGAGCAGTACTTC
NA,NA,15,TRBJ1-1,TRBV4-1,CASSQGQASNTEAFF,TGCGCCAGCAGCCAAGGACAGGCGTCGAACACTGAAGCTTTCTTT
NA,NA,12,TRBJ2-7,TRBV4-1,CASSPQGHEQYF,TGCGCCAGCAGCCCTCAGGGACACGAGCAGTACTTC
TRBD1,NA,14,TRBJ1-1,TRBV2,CASGSGGGHTEAFF,TGTGCCAGCGGCTCAGGGGGCGGACACACTGAAGCTTTCTTT
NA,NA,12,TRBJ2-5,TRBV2,CASTRGLETQYF,TGTGCCAGCACTCGGGGTCTCGAGACCCAGTACTTC
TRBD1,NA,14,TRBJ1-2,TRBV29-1,CSVEGTGRSYGYTF,TGCAGCGTTGAAGGGACAGGAAGAAGCTATGGCTACACCTTC
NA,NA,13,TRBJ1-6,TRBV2,CASSDRVNSPLHF,TGTGCCAGCAGTGACAGAGTTAATTCACCCCTCCACTTT
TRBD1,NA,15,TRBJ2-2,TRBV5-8,CASSPGTGTPGELFF,TGTGCCAGCAGCCCGGGGACAGGGACACCGGGGGAGCTGTTTTTT
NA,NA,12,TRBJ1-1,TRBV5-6,CASSLVLGEAFF,TGTGCCAGCAGCTTGGTTTTGGGGGAAGCTTTCTTT
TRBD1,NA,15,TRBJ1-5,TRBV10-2,CASSFDRVGNQPQHF,TGCGCCAGCAGCTTCGACAGGGTGGGCAATCAGCCCCAGCATTTT
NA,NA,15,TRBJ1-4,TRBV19,CASSPNGVKGEKLFF,TGTGCCAGTAGTCCCAACGGGGTTAAGGGTGAAAAACTGTTTTTT
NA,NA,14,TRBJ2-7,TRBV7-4,CASSGLMNSYEQYF,TGTGCCAGCAGCGGCCTTATGAACAGCTACGAGCAGTACTTC
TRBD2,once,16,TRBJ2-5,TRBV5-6,CASSLGLAGVQETQYF,TGTGCCAGCAGCTTGGGTCTAGCGGGGGTGCAAGAGACCCAGTACTTC
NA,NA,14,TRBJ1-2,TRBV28,CASSPPGRVYGYTF,TGTGCCAGCAGTCCCCCCGGCAGGGTCTATGGCTACACCTTC
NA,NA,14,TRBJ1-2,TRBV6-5,CASTPSTGSYGYTF,TGTGCCAGCACCCCATCGACGGGAAGCTATGGCTACACCTTC
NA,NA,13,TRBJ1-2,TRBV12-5,CASGLVPVYGYTF,TGTGCTAGTGGTTTGGTACCGGTATATGGCTACACCTTC
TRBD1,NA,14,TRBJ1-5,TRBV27,CASSAGTGGQPQHF,TGTGCCAGCAGTGCCGGGACAGGGGGTCAGCCCCAGCATTTT
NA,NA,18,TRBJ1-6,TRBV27,CASSLSPRQDPNNSPLHF,TGTGCCAGCAGTTTATCGCCCAGACAGGACCCAAATAATTCACCCCTCCACTTT
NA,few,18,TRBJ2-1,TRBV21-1,CASSKGSTRSLGCNEQFF,TGTGCCAGCAGCAAGGGCTCGACTAGGTCTCTCGGTTGCAATGAGCAGTTCTTC
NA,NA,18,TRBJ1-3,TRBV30,CAWSPGRVFGLSGNTIYF,TGTGCCTGGAGTCCGGGAAGGGTTTTCGGGCTTTCCGGAAACACCATATATTTT
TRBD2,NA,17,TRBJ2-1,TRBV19,CASSIAGTSPLYNEQFF,TGTGCCAGTAGTATTGCCGGGACTAGCCCTTTATACAATGAGCAGTTCTTC
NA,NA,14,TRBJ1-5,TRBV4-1,CASSQRSHNQPQHF,TGCGCCAGCAGCCAACGATCTCACAATCAGCCCCAGCATTTT
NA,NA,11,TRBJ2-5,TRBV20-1,CSAEPRETQYF,TGCAGTGCTGAACCGAGGGAGACCCAGTACTTC
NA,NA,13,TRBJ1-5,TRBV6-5,CASSRDGYQPQHF,TGTGCCAGCAGTCGCGACGGGTATCAGCCCCAGCATTTT
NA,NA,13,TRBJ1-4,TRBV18,CASTPGEDEKLFF,TGTGCCAGCACACCAGGGGAGGATGAAAAACTGTTTTTT
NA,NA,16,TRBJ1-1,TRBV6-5,CASSYSVLGGDTEAFF,TGTGCCAGCAGTTACTCGGTTCTGGGGGGAGACACTGAAGCTTTCTTT
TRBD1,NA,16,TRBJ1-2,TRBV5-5,CASSLKTGRDNYGYTF,TGTGCCAGCAGCCTAAAGACAGGGAGGGATAACTATGGCTACACCTTC
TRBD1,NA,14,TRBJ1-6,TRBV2,CASVPGQSYSPLHF,TGTGCCAGCGTCCCGGGACAGTCTTATTCACCCCTCCACTTT
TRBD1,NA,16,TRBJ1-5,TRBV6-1,CASSEVRQGPDQPQHF,TGTGCCAGCAGTGAAGTGCGACAGGGGCCTGATCAGCCCCAGCATTTT
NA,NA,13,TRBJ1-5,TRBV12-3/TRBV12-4,CASSLAENQPQHF,TGTGCCAGCAGCCTAGCGGAGAATCAGCCCCAGCATTTT
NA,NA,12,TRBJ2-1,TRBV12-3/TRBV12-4,CASSLVPNEQFF,TGTGCCAGCAGTTTGGTCCCCAATGAGCAGTTCTTC
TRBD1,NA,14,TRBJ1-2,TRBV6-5,CASSPGQTLYGYTF,TGTGCCAGCAGCCCGGGACAGACACTCTATGGCTACACCTTC
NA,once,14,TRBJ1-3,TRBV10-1,CAIRGGDCGNTIYF,TGCGCCATTCGGGGTGGGGATTGTGGAAACACCATATATTTT
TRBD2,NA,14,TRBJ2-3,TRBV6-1,CASSELTSIDTQYF,TGTGCCAGCAGTGAATTGACTAGCATAGATACGCAGTATTTT